The T cell receptor (beta chain) under discussion was sequenced for a study of T cells after yellow fever vaccination. The overall study: It was SMART-Seq v4 Ultra Low Input that prepared the fractions with low cell numbers. Study-level points and caveats: In FACS-sorted repertoires, abundant clonotypes from the bulk population could appear as contaminants. A large majority of primary-vaccination clones showed up again after the booster (just under 97% CD4, around 88% CD8). The secondary response was weaker but peaked faster, day 5 versus 15.

Germline CDR1 and CDR2: KGHSH and LQKENI. This CDR3 is 12 amino acids long. V dropped 3 bases and J dropped 5 bases, with 6 bases sitting between them. This clonotype was seen many times. No antigen is known for it. MiXCR was run by TCRdb on the 5' RACE reads, yielding one entry per CDR3 protein. The sample lists roughly 120,000 distinct CDR3 sequences, 8.4% occurring once. This TCR was sampled from a man aged 25-45 years who received the YFV17D yellow fever vaccine. The chain carries TRBV18 and TRBJ2-3; D uncertain. Material: CD8+ T cells sorted from PBMCs, obtained 45 days after the yellow fever booster vaccination. The CDR3 spells CASSPYGDTQYF. In nucleotides, the CDR3 is TGTGCCAGCTCACCGTACGGAGATACGCAGTATTTT.